The entry that follows covers one TCR beta chain sequence. Its antigen is still unknown. The germline V and J ends were trimmed by 8 bases and 10 bases, with 15 bases remaining between them. The CDR3 runs 13 residues. Germline V gene lookup returns CDR1 MDHEN and CDR2 SYDVKM. This entry belongs to a study of T cell responses to AZD1222 COVID-19 vaccine. Clones were read by immunoSEQ multiplex PCR, and TCRdb kept only the in-frame ones, dropping some. This table has tens of thousands of clones, roughly nine tenths appearing once. Whole-study results and caveats: Spike-specific TCR breadth and depth both grew after two AZD1222 doses. Spike as a whole was targeted by vaccine-associated CD4 TCRs, dominant at 160-218 and 743-854.

This receptor was obtained from an adult in good health. The sample consisted of peripheral blood, taken on day 0 of AZD1222 vaccination. The V gene is TRBV28, the J gene TRBJ1-6, with D possibly TRBD1 on 5 matching bases. The CDR3 spells CASLSYGGSPLHF. The CDR3, as DNA: TGTGCCAGCCTCTCTTACGGGGGATCACCCCTCCACTTT.